This entry features one T cell receptor beta chain sequence. Its antigen is currently unknown. This entry is derived from a study of T cell responses to AZD1222 COVID-19 vaccine. Germline values: CDR1 MNHEY, CDR2 SVGAGI. Trimming stripped 2 bases from V and 3 bases from J, with 7 bases between. This CDR3 has 13 amino acids. Study-level findings and limits: Reportedly, nearly half the spike-specific TCRs target unmutated variant regions. Females made up more of the donors, who were largely white British, and clonal diversity may have come out too low. CD4 TCRs covered the whole spike, strongest at regions 160-218 and 743-854.

The data were produced by immunoSEQ multiplex PCR, yet TCRdb's version contains in-frame clones alone and is incomplete. This table holds about 56,000 clones, 86% found once. The V and J genes are TRBV6-5 and TRBJ1-1; D gene unclear. Sequencing was performed on peripheral blood, taken 28 days after the second AZD1222 dose. The TCR originated in an adult who received the AZD1222 COVID-19 vaccine. CDR3: CASSYGRHTEAFF. CDR3 DNA: TGTGCCAGCAGTTACGGGCGGCACACTGAAGCTTTCTTT.